The rows below give T cell receptor beta chains drawn from one sample of a study of shared clonotypes between healthy human individuals. Sequenced by immunoSEQ multiplex PCR; TCRdb stores in-frame clones only, minus some. Of about 680,000 clones in the sample, under 95% were seen once. Sample: naive CD8+ T cells sorted from blood. These receptor sequences come from a man aged 25-45 years in good health. The CDR3 runs from the conserved cysteine through the conserved F or W. The D gene is left open where the match is weak. Clone size, where shown, is once, few, many, or a class for clones that have expanded.

DNA: TGCAGTGCTAGAGACTGGTACGAGCAGTACTTC
CDR3: CSARDWYEQYF
size: .
J: TRBJ2-7
D: .
V: TRBV20-1
length: 11

DNA: TGTGCCAGCAGCTTCGGCGTCGTCTCCTACAATGAGCAGTTCTTC
CDR3: CASSFGVVSYNEQFF
size: .
J: TRBJ2-1
D: .
V: TRBV7-9
length: 15

DNA: TGTGCCAGCAGTTTATCCGGCCCTTTTGGTTCACGGGAGGGCCCCGGGGAGCTGTTTTTT
CDR3: CASSLSGPFGSREGPGELFF
size: .
J: TRBJ2-2
D: TRBD2
V: TRBV27
length: 20

DNA: TGTGCCATCGGGGACACTAGCGGGAGAGCAGATACGCAGTATTTT
CDR3: CAIGDTSGRADTQYF
size: .
J: TRBJ2-3
D: TRBD2
V: TRBV10-3
length: 15

DNA: TGTGCCAGCATGGTCGGGAGCGGGAATGAGCAGTTCTTC
CDR3: CASMVGSGNEQFF
size: .
J: TRBJ2-1
D: .
V: TRBV27
length: 13

DNA: TGTGCCAGCATTCCCAGTGGCGGCTCCACTGAAGCTTTCTTT
CDR3: CASIPSGGSTEAFF
size: .
J: TRBJ1-1
D: .
V: TRBV27
length: 14

DNA: TGCGCCAGCAGCCAAGACGGGACAGGGGGCGCCGATAGCAATCAGCCCCAGCATTTT
CDR3: CASSQDGTGGADSNQPQHF
size: .
J: TRBJ1-5
D: TRBD1
V: TRBV4-1
length: 19

DNA: TGTGCCAGCAGTGAAGTAGGGGGACATTCTAACTATGGCTACACCTTC
CDR3: CASSEVGGHSNYGYTF
size: once
J: TRBJ1-2
D: .
V: TRBV6-1
length: 16

DNA: TGTGCCAGCGGGTCGGCCTCCAGGTGGCGCGAGCAGTACTTC
CDR3: CASGSASRWREQYF
size: once
J: TRBJ2-7
D: .
V: TRBV27
length: 14

DNA: TGTGCCAGCAGCTCTGGCGCTGGACGGTCGGCTTTTAATGAAAAACTGTTTTTT
CDR3: CASSSGAGRSAFNEKLFF
size: .
J: TRBJ1-4
D: .
V: TRBV7-9
length: 18

DNA: TGCGCCAGCAGCCATAGGGGCGTGATCAATGAAAAACTGTTTTTT
CDR3: CASSHRGVINEKLFF
size: .
J: TRBJ1-4
D: .
V: TRBV4-1
length: 15

DNA: TGTGCCAGCAGTTTTTCGTCGGGGGGCGATGAGCAGTTCTTC
CDR3: CASSFSSGGDEQFF
size: .
J: TRBJ2-1
D: .
V: TRBV27
length: 14

DNA: TGTGCCAGCAGTTCAATCGACTACGAGCAGTACTTC
CDR3: CASSSIDYEQYF
size: .
J: TRBJ2-7
D: .
V: TRBV28
length: 12

DNA: TGTGCCAGCAGCTTTGAGGGTGAGCAGTTCTTC
CDR3: CASSFEGEQFF
size: .
J: TRBJ2-1
D: .
V: TRBV11-2
length: 11

DNA: TGTGCCAGCAGCCCCCGAACTAGCGGGAGGGCCCGGGAGACCCAGTACTTC
CDR3: CASSPRTSGRARETQYF
size: .
J: TRBJ2-5
D: TRBD2
V: TRBV7-9
length: 17

DNA: TGTGCCAGCGGTGAATCTAGCGGGAGGGGGGAGCAGTACTTC
CDR3: CASGESSGRGEQYF
size: .
J: TRBJ2-7
D: TRBD2
V: TRBV28
length: 14

DNA: TGTGCCAGTAGTCCCCCGGGGCTAGCGGTTAATCCCGGGGATGAGCAGTTCTTC
CDR3: CASSPPGLAVNPGDEQFF
size: .
J: TRBJ2-1
D: TRBD2
V: TRBV19
length: 18

DNA: TGTGCCAGCAGAGACGTGGGACAGGGTTTCGGCGGGGAGCTGTTTTTT
CDR3: CASRDVGQGFGGELFF
size: .
J: TRBJ2-2
D: TRBD1
V: TRBV7-9
length: 16

DNA: TGTGCCAGCAGCTCTGACCATAACCTCCTCTATGGCTACACCTTC
CDR3: CASSSDHNLLYGYTF
size: .
J: TRBJ1-2
D: .
V: TRBV7-8
length: 15

DNA: TGTGCCAGCGCTCCCTCAGGGAACACTGAAGCTTTCTTT
CDR3: CASAPSGNTEAFF
size: .
J: TRBJ1-1
D: .
V: TRBV5-8
length: 13

DNA: TGTGCCAGCTCACCCCCTAGACCCATATCAGATACGCAGTATTTT
CDR3: CASSPPRPISDTQYF
size: .
J: TRBJ2-3
D: .
V: TRBV18
length: 15

DNA: TGCGCCAGCAGCTGGGCCGCGGGCTACAATGAGCAGTTCTTC
CDR3: CASSWAAGYNEQFF
size: .
J: TRBJ2-1
D: .
V: TRBV5-1
length: 14

DNA: TGTGCCAGCAGTGACCAGACAGACTATAGCAATCAGCCCCAGCATTTT
CDR3: CASSDQTDYSNQPQHF
size: .
J: TRBJ1-5
D: .
V: TRBV6-4
length: 16

DNA: TGTGCCAGCAGCTCGACTAACACCGGGGAGCTGTTTTTT
CDR3: CASSSTNTGELFF
size: .
J: TRBJ2-2
D: .
V: TRBV11-2
length: 13

DNA: TGTGCCAGCAGCTTAGGGGGGCGGGGACTAGGAGCCTCCTACGAGCAGTACTTC
CDR3: CASSLGGRGLGASYEQYF
size: .
J: TRBJ2-7
D: TRBD2
V: TRBV11-2
length: 18

DNA: TGTGCCACCAGCAGAGATGGGCCCTACGAGCAGTACTTC
CDR3: CATSRDGPYEQYF
size: .
J: TRBJ2-7
D: .
V: TRBV15
length: 13

DNA: TGTGCCAGCAGTTTATCGGCTGAAAAACTGTTTTTT
CDR3: CASSLSAEKLFF
size: once
J: TRBJ1-4
D: .
V: TRBV28
length: 12

DNA: TGTGCCAGCAGTAGCCCCAGGGTCCAAGAGACCCAGTACTTC
CDR3: CASSSPRVQETQYF
size: .
J: TRBJ2-5
D: .
V: TRBV28
length: 14

DNA: TGTGCCAGCAGCTTGGGGAACAGGGGGCGCGCTTACGAGCAGTACTTC
CDR3: CASSLGNRGRAYEQYF
size: .
J: TRBJ2-7
D: TRBD1
V: TRBV5-6
length: 16

DNA: TGTGCCAGCTCCCTAGGTCCCCCGGGGGCCCAGTACTTC
CDR3: CASSLGPPGAQYF
size: .
J: TRBJ2-5
D: .
V: TRBV6-5
length: 13

DNA: TGTGCCAGCAGCTGGGGTAAGGATCCTCGAGCTTACAATGAGCAGTTCTTC
CDR3: CASSWGKDPRAYNEQFF
size: .
J: TRBJ2-1
D: .
V: TRBV7-8
length: 17

DNA: TGTGCCAGCTCACCTTTTGACAGTGATGAGCAGTTCTTC
CDR3: CASSPFDSDEQFF
size: .
J: TRBJ2-1
D: .
V: TRBV18
length: 13

DNA: TGTGCCAGCAGTATATTAGGGGTTGGAGAGCCCCAGCATTTT
CDR3: CASSILGVGEPQHF
size: .
J: TRBJ1-5
D: .
V: TRBV28
length: 14

DNA: TGTGTCAGAAGCTTAGGGACTAGCGGGCTAACCTACGAGCAGTACTTC
CDR3: CVRSLGTSGLTYEQYF
size: .
J: TRBJ2-7
D: .
V: TRBV7-5
length: 16

DNA: TGTGCCAGCAGCGTGGATCCTCAGGGAAACCTTGACGAGCAGTACTTC
CDR3: CASSVDPQGNLDEQYF
size: .
J: TRBJ2-7
D: .
V: TRBV9
length: 16

DNA: TGTGCCAGCAGTGACGTCCCCGGCGCTGGAAACACCATATATTTT
CDR3: CASSDVPGAGNTIYF
size: .
J: TRBJ1-3
D: .
V: TRBV6-4
length: 15

DNA: TGTGCCAGCAGCGTAGTAAGGGACAGGGCTTCGACCGGGGAGCTGTTTTTT
CDR3: CASSVVRDRASTGELFF
size: once
J: TRBJ2-2
D: TRBD1
V: TRBV9
length: 17

DNA: TGTGCCAGCAGCCAAGAACCCCGAGGGGATACGCAGTATTTT
CDR3: CASSQEPRGDTQYF
size: once
J: TRBJ2-3
D: .
V: TRBV4-2
length: 14

DNA: TGTGCCAGCAGTTACGGGACAGGGGACGAGACCCAGTACTTC
CDR3: CASSYGTGDETQYF
size: once
J: TRBJ2-5
D: TRBD1
V: TRBV5-8
length: 14

DNA: TGTGCCTGGAGGTCCGCGCCGGCGTGGGAGCAGTACTTC
CDR3: CAWRSAPAWEQYF
size: .
J: TRBJ2-7
D: .
V: TRBV30
length: 13

DNA: TGTGCCAGCAGCTTGTGGGGGAGGGATCAGCCCCAGCATTTT
CDR3: CASSLWGRDQPQHF
size: .
J: TRBJ1-5
D: .
V: TRBV5-6
length: 14

DNA: TGTGCTAGCAGCAGGTCAGCCCTTCCGGGGTACAATGAGCAGTTCTTC
CDR3: CASSRSALPGYNEQFF
size: .
J: TRBJ2-1
D: .
V: TRBV7-7
length: 16

DNA: TGTGCCAGCAGCAGACAGGGGGAGGATGAAAAACTGTTTTTT
CDR3: CASSRQGEDEKLFF
size: .
J: TRBJ1-4
D: TRBD1
V: TRBV9
length: 14

DNA: TGTGCCAGCAGTTACAATCAGAACACTGAAGCTTTCTTT
CDR3: CASSYNQNTEAFF
size: .
J: TRBJ1-1
D: .
V: TRBV6-5
length: 13

DNA: TGTGCCAGCAGCTTAGGGGGACTGCCTAGTGAGCAGTTCTTC
CDR3: CASSLGGLPSEQFF
size: .
J: TRBJ2-1
D: .
V: TRBV7-2
length: 14

DNA: TGTGCCAGCAGTGAAGGGAACCAACCGCGGGGGGGGGCCCCTCTATACAATGAGCAGTTCTTC
CDR3: CASSEGNQPRGGAPLYNEQFF
size: .
J: TRBJ2-1
D: TRBD2
V: TRBV6-1
length: 21

DNA: TGTGCCAGCTCAAGTGACGCGGGTAACACAGATACGCAGTATTTT
CDR3: CASSSDAGNTDTQYF
size: .
J: TRBJ2-3
D: .
V: TRBV18
length: 15

DNA: TGCAGCGCCTTGGGCCGGGACAACTCCGCAGCTGAAGCTTTCTTT
CDR3: CSALGRDNSAAEAFF
size: .
J: TRBJ1-1
D: .
V: TRBV29-1
length: 15